This T cell receptor (beta chain) was sequenced for a study of Graves' ophthalmopathy and Graves' hyperthyroidism. Study information: Blood was drawn at initial diagnosis, before any treatment.

Hyperthyroidism cases were recent diagnoses of under 2 months' duration in people aged 18 to 65. This clonotype was counted at least ten times. The V segment lost 3 bases and the J segment 4 bases; nucleotides outside the gene matches: 7. This CDR3 has 17 amino acids. The sequenced template was RNA, covering the TCR beta CDR3 region. First-round RT-PCR used HTBI primers; second-round multiplex PCR followed. From the multiplex PCR reads, TCRdb called clonotypes with MiXCR, one entry per CDR3 protein. The table has about 620,000 distinct CDR3 sequences, approximately 22% seen once. The origin of this receptor is a woman between 18 and 30 years old with stable Graves' hyperthyroidism. Some clones in this sample may be carry-over from other donors' samples. Sequenced input: peripheral blood. The rearrangement uses TRBV12-3 or TRBV12-4 and TRBJ2-2, with TRBD1 matching 11 bases. The CDR3 bases are TGTGCCAGCAGTTTTGGGCAGGGGACAGGGGGCACCGGGGAGCTGTTTTTT. As protein: CASSFGQGTGGTGELFF.